This T cell receptor beta chain comes out of a study of monozygotic twins with inflammatory bowel disease. Study-level findings and limits: Those with IBD had lower TCRbeta diversity (inverse Simpson) than their healthy co-twins did.

Looked up from germline, CDR1 is SGHTA and CDR2 is FQGNSA. The CDR3 is 13 amino acids. The input for each TCR library was about 3.5 ug of total RNA. TCRdb re-called the 5' RACE reads; every CDR3 protein appears as one record, without DNA. The sample has approximately 40,000 distinct CDR3 sequences. With respect to this clonotype: As yet, its antigen is unknown.

Blood samples of approximately 2.5 ml were drawn from every donor. The TCR originated in a human donor with ulcerative colitis or Crohn's disease, or a healthy co-twin of an affected twin (not recorded which). The sample was blood. The chain recombines TRBV7-2 with TRBJ2-7; the D call from TCRdb, TRBD1, cannot be confirmed without DNA. CDR3 sequence: CASSVTGFYEQYF.